A single sample gave rise to the 9 T cell receptor beta chains below, sequenced in a study of cytomegalovirus exposure and HLA in healthy donors. With 60 Vbeta and 13 Jbeta primers, the PCR was carried out. Profiled with immunoSEQ multiplex PCR; TCRdb holds only in-frame clones, not every one. The sample carries 150,000 to 200,000 clones, 77% recorded once. Source material: PBMCs. These receptors all come from a man between 18 and 35 years old in good health and CMV-seronegative.

The genes are TRBV7-9 and TRBJ2-7; 11 bases fit TRBD1. Germline assignment: CDR1 SEHNR and CDR2 FQNEAQ (reference sequence). The CDR3 extends over 17 amino acids. V lost 8 bases, J lost 7 bases, and 19 bases stayed unmatched. CDR3 bases: TGTGCCAGCTCTTACTCGGACAGGGGGCAAATTACGTGGGAGCAGTACTTC. It codes for CASSYSDRGQITWEQYF.

The CDR3, as DNA: TGTGCCAGCAGCTGGACCCAGGGAAGCGAGCAGTACTTC. Translated, it gives CASSWTQGSEQYF. The chain is built from TRBV7-9 and TRBJ2-5, with D possibly being TRBD1 (5 bases). The end of the DNA fits TRBJ2-7 better, so the J call may be wrong. Germline assignment: CDR1 SEHNR and CDR2 FQNEAQ (reference sequence). The CDR3 totals 13 residues.

In this sample, this clone turned up once. Additional DNA sequences in this sample encode the identical CDR3. This chain uses TRBV6-5 with TRBJ2-2; D is possibly TRBD2 (6 bases). The length of the CDR3 is 15 residues. Germline CDR1 reads MNHEY; CDR2 reads SVGAGI. V lost 6 bases and J lost 2, with 13 bases in between. In DNA, the CDR3 is TGTGCCAGCAGGCCTGGGGACTCCAACACCGGGGAGCTGTTTTTT. Translated, it gives CASRPGDSNTGELFF.

The chain employs TRBV5-6 and TRBJ2-2; TRBD2 aligns across 7 bases. Germline V gene lookup returns CDR1 SGHDT and CDR2 YYEEEE. This CDR3 spans 12 amino acids. Germline trimming cut 5 bases from V and 9 bases from J; bases unmatched to any gene: 4. The DNA of the CDR3 is TGTGCCAGCAGTTGGGGGGGACGGGAGCTGTTTTTT. It encodes CASSWGGRELFF.

V is TRBV19 and J is TRBJ2-1, with 9 bases aligning to TRBD2. The ends lost 2 bases at V and 4 bases at J; junction bases unmatched: 9. The CDR3 loop spans 17 amino acids. The germline V gene encodes CDR1 LNHDA and CDR2 SQIVND (reference sequence). CDR3: CASSISGRGGEYNEQFF. Written as DNA, the CDR3 is TGTGCCAGTAGTATATCAGGGCGGGGGGGCGAGTACAATGAGCAGTTCTTC.

The chain recombines TRBV19 with TRBJ2-5; possible D gene TRBD1, 5 bases. Germline CDR1 and CDR2: LNHDA and SQIVND (reference sequence). The CDR3 length is 14 residues. V lost 2 bases and J 0 bases, leaving 7 bases between the germline ends. The CDR3 spells CASSITTDQETQYF. CDR3 DNA sequence: TGTGCCAGTAGTATAACGACAGACCAAGAGACCCAGTACTTC.

The chain has TRBV11-2 and TRBJ2-1; D perhaps matches TRBD1 (5 bases). V was pared by 4 bases and J by 5 bases, with 12 bases between. The CDR3 contains 14 residues. The V gene's germline CDR1 is SGHAT and CDR2 FQNNGV. CDR3 loop: CASSSTGGNNEQFF. The CDR3 nucleotides read TGTGCCAGCAGCTCAACAGGTGGGAACAATGAGCAGTTCTTC.

This clone was found a few times. This rearrangement joins TRBV6-1 to TRBJ2-7; TRBD2 aligns across 15 bases. The ends lost 9 bases at V and 7 bases at J; junction bases unmatched: 4. Germline V gene data show CDR1 as MNHNS and CDR2 as SASEGT. The CDR3 sequence is 13 residues long. CDR3 sequence reads: CARSGTSGGEQYF. CDR3 DNA sequence: TGTGCCAGATCCGGGACTAGCGGGGGGGAGCAGTACTTC.

This sequence joins TRBV6-5 and TRBJ1-2; D remains ambiguous. The CDR3 contains 14 residues. V gave up 0 bases and J gave up 1 base, with 6 bases separating them. Per the germline V gene, CDR1 is MNHEY and CDR2 is SVGAGI. The CDR3 DNA sequence: TGTGCCAGCAGTTACTCCCCCGGTAACTATGGCTACACCTTC. As protein: CASSYSPGNYGYTF.